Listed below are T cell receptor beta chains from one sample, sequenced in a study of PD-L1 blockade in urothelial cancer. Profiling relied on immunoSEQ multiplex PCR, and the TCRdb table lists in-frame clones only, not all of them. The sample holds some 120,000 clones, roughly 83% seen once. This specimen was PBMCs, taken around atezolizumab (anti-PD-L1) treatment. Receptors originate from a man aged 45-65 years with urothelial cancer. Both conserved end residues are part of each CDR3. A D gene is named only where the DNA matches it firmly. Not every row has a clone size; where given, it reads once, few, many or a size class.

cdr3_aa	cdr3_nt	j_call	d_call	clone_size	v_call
CASSLGQVPYEQYF	TGTGCCAGCAGCTTGGGACAGGTACCCTACGAGCAGTACTTC	TRBJ2-7	NA	NA	TRBV5-4
CASSQAGGSYEQYF	TGCGCCAGCAGCCAAGCAGGGGGATCCTACGAGCAGTACTTC	TRBJ2-7	TRBD1	NA	TRBV5-1
CASSELRVLNEKLFF	TGTGCCAGCAGTGAACTTCGAGTCCTTAATGAAAAACTGTTTTTT	TRBJ1-4	NA	NA	TRBV6-1
CASSASNTGELFF	TGCGCCAGCAGTGCATCGAACACCGGGGAGCTGTTTTTT	TRBJ2-2	NA	NA	TRBV10-1
CASSRASVSEQYF	TGTGCCAGCTCGAGGGCCTCAGTTTCGGAGCAGTACTTC	TRBJ2-7	NA	NA	TRBV6-5
CASSATGTSGNTIYF	TGTGCCAGCAGCGCAACAGGGACCTCTGGAAACACCATATATTTT	TRBJ1-3	NA	NA	TRBV9
CAWVGQGVNTIYF	TGTGCCTGGGTCGGACAGGGGGTAAACACCATATATTTT	TRBJ1-3	TRBD1	NA	TRBV30
CASSTTGKKDNEQFF	TGTGCCAGTAGTACAACCGGGAAAAAGGACAATGAGCAGTTCTTC	TRBJ2-1	NA	NA	TRBV19
CASSSLAGEETQYF	TGTGCCAGCAGCTCACTAGCGGGAGAGGAGACCCAGTACTTC	TRBJ2-5	TRBD2	NA	TRBV7-6
CASAAGDRPYGYTF	TGTGCCAGCGCCGCCGGGGACAGACCCTATGGCTACACCTTC	TRBJ1-2	TRBD1	NA	TRBV28
CASTATSGSYNEQFF	TGTGCCAGCACCGCGACTAGCGGGAGTTACAATGAGCAGTTCTTC	TRBJ2-1	TRBD2	few	TRBV2
CASSEYASTEAFF	TGTGCCAGCAGTGAATATGCGAGTACTGAAGCTTTCTTT	TRBJ1-1	NA	NA	TRBV6-1
CASIDSSGANVLTF	TGTGCCAGCATAGACAGCTCTGGGGCCAACGTCCTGACTTTC	TRBJ2-6	NA	few	TRBV2
CASSLGAPRYGYTF	TGCGCCAGCAGCTTGGGGGCCCCCAGGTATGGCTACACCTTC	TRBJ1-2	NA	NA	TRBV5-1
CASSLLAGVSNEQFF	TGTGCCAGCAGCTTACTAGCGGGAGTCTCCAATGAGCAGTTCTTC	TRBJ2-1	TRBD2	NA	TRBV5-6
CASSPPGIEQYF	TGTGCCAGCAGCCCCCCCGGGATCGAGCAGTACTTC	TRBJ2-7	NA	NA	TRBV7-9
CASTLAGVGDTQYF	TGTGCCAGCACACTAGCGGGAGTAGGAGATACGCAGTATTTT	TRBJ2-3	TRBD2	NA	TRBV5-4
CASSPGDRDHEQYF	TGTGCCAGCAGTCCAGGGGACAGGGATCACGAGCAGTACTTC	TRBJ2-7	TRBD1	once	TRBV28
CASSLAPGSGRVYEQFF	TGTGCCAGCAGCTTAGCCCCTGGTAGCGGGAGAGTCTATGAGCAGTTCTTC	TRBJ2-1	TRBD2	NA	TRBV11-2
CASSFLAGGDQETQYF	TGTGCCAGCAGTTTTCTAGCGGGGGGGGACCAAGAGACCCAGTACTTC	TRBJ2-5	TRBD2	NA	TRBV28
CAWSTQVGGRFDTQYF	TGTGCCTGGAGTACCCAGGTTGGCGGGAGATTCGATACGCAGTATTTT	TRBJ2-3	TRBD2	NA	TRBV30
CASGSQGVGAGELFF	TGTGCTAGTGGTTCCCAGGGGGTGGGAGCCGGGGAGCTGTTTTTT	TRBJ2-2	TRBD1	few	TRBV12-5
CAWSTGNQPQHF	TGTGCCTGGAGTACTGGTAATCAGCCCCAGCATTTT	TRBJ1-5	NA	many	TRBV30